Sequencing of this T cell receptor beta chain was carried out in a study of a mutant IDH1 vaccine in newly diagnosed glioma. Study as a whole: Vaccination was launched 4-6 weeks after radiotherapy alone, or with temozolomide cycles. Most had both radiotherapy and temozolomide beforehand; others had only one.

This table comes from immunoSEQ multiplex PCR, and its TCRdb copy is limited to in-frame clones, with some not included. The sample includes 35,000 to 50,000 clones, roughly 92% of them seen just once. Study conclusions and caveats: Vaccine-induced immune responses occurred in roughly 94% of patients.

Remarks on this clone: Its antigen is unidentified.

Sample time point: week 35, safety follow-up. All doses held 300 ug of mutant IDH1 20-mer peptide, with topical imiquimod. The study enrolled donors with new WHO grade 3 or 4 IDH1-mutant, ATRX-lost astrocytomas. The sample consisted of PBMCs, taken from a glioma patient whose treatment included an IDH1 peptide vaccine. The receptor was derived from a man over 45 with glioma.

In DNA, the CDR3 is TGCGCCAGCAGCATGACAGGGCTACACGGCTACACCTTC. Translated, it gives CASSMTGLHGYTF. The chain joins TRBV5-1 to TRBJ1-2; 7 nucleotides match TRBD1. Trimming at V came to 4 bases and at J to 8 bases, leaving 8 bases not matched to a gene. Germline V gene sequence: CDR1 SGHRS, CDR2 YFSETQ. The CDR3 covers 13 residues. Complete variable domain (other parts from reference TRBV5-1 and TRBJ1-2): KAGVTQTPRYLIKTRGQQVTLSCSPISGHRSVSWYQQTPGQGLQFLFEYFSETQRNKGNFPGRFSGRQFSNSRSEMNVSTLELGDSALYLCASSMTGLHGYTFGSGTRLTVV.